The 24 T cell receptor beta chains below come from one sample, sequenced in a study of cytomegalovirus exposure and HLA in healthy donors. PCR involved 60 Vbeta and 13 Jbeta primers. Sequencing used immunoSEQ multiplex PCR; TCRdb keeps in-frame clones, though not all of them. The table lists some 150,000 clones, under 80% of them singletons. The sequenced sample consisted of PBMCs. The source of these receptors is a man aged 35-49 years in good health and CMV-seronegative.

This clone was found once. This chain uses TRBV27 with TRBJ2-3; TRBD2 aligns across 9 bases. The germline gives CDR1 MNHEY, CDR2 SMNVEV (reference sequence). CDR3 length: 15 residues. The junction had 6 bases not matched to a gene; V was cut back by 4 bases and J by 4 bases. In DNA, the CDR3 is TGTGCCAGCAGTTCCCGGATAGCGGGGGCAGATACGCAGTATTTT. Amino acids: CASSSRIAGADTQYF.

The genes are TRBV7-9 and TRBJ1-4; D perhaps matches TRBD1 (6 bases). The V end lost 4 bases, the J end lost 16 bases, and 19 bases lay between the germline ends. The CDR3 has 13 residues. CDR1 is SEHNR and CDR2 is FQNEAQ in the germline V gene (reference sequence). This chain's CDR3 is CASSSTMRGTKFF. For the CDR3, the DNA is TGTGCCAGCAGCTCCACTATGAGGGGGACGAAGTTTTTT. The entire variable domain, with the rest obtained from reference TRBV7-9 and TRBJ1-4, is as follows: DTGVSQNPRHKITKRGQNVTFRCDPISEHNRLYWYRQTLGQGPEFLTYFQNEAQLEKSRLLSDRFSAERPKGSFSTLEIQRTEQGDSAMYLCASSSTMRGTKFFGSGTQLSVL.

The chain carries TRBV6-5 and TRBJ2-5; tentatively, D is TRBD1 (5 bases). CDR1 MNHEY and CDR2 SVGAGI come from the germline V gene. The CDR3 is made up of 12 amino acids. V lost 10 bases, J lost 4 bases, and 13 bases lay in between. The CDR3 reads CATGQRRETQYF. The CDR3 DNA follows: TGTGCCACTGGACAAAGGAGAGAGACCCAGTACTTC.

The rearrangement links TRBV2 to TRBJ1-2, with unresolved D. Trimming shortened V by 7 bases and J by 4 bases, and 13 bases separated the two germline ends. CDR3 length: 13 residues. Germline CDR1 and CDR2: SNHLY and FYNNEI. Written as DNA, the CDR3 is TGTGCCAGCACTTACACCAAAATCTATGGCTACACCTTC. It is translated as CASTYTKIYGYTF.

J is TRBJ2-2 and V is TRBV12-5, with D unresolved. The CDR3 totals 14 residues. Per germline, CDR1 LGHNT and CDR2 FRNRAP. Trimming took 5 bases from V and 3 from J, leaving 10 bases between them. CDR3 in amino acids: CASGPTRDTGELFF. DNA of the CDR3: TGTGCTAGTGGTCCCACCCGAGACACCGGGGAGCTGTTTTTT. Full variable domain (outside the CDR3, taken from reference TRBV12-5 and TRBJ2-2): DARVTQTPRHKVTEMGQEVTMRCQPILGHNTVFWYRQTMMQGLELLAYFRNRAPLDDSGMPKDRFSAEMPDATLATLKIQPSEPRDSAVYFCASGPTRDTGELFFGEGSRLTVL.

This rearrangement joins TRBV7-8 to TRBJ2-2; maybe TRBD1 (8 bases). Trimming shortened V by 5 bases and J by 5 bases, and 15 bases separated the two germline ends. The CDR3 covers 15 residues. Per the germline V gene, CDR1 is SGHVS and CDR2 is FQNEAQ. CDR3 in amino acids: CASSPGQGGTGELFF. The CDR3 DNA reads as TGTGCCAGCAGCCCTGGACAGGGAGGGACCGGGGAGCTGTTTTTT.

The chain employs TRBV10-3 and TRBJ2-7; no definite D call. The CDR3 has 12 residues. From germline, CDR1 is ENHRY and CDR2 SYGVKD. Trimming shortened V by 6 bases and J by 0 bases, and 6 bases separated the two germline ends. Written as DNA, the CDR3 is TGTGCCATCAGCAGCGACTCCTACGAGCAGTACTTC. It is translated as CAISSDSYEQYF.

The chain recombines TRBV5-6 with TRBJ1-2; 7 positions agree with TRBD1. Per germline, CDR1 SGHDT and CDR2 YYEEEE. This CDR3 is 12 amino acids long. With 1 base clipped from V and 8 bases from J, the junction kept 2 bases outside the gene matches. The CDR3 is CASSLTGEGYTF. CDR3 sequence (DNA): TGTGCCAGCAGCTTGACAGGGGAAGGCTACACCTTC.

On this clone: The same CDR3 is also encoded by other DNA sequences in this sample. This sequence joins TRBV5-1 and TRBJ2-7, with TRBD1 identical over 12 bases. The CDR3 covers 14 residues. Germline V gene sequence: CDR1 SGHRS, CDR2 YFSETQ. With 4 bases clipped from V and 6 bases from J, the junction kept 5 bases outside the gene matches. The CDR3 region is CASSTGTGGGEQYF. The DNA for the CDR3 is TGCGCCAGCAGCACGGGGACAGGGGGCGGCGAGCAGTACTTC.

Only a few counts were recorded for this clone. V and J are TRBV30 and TRBJ2-1, with 8 bases that match TRBD1. There are 15 residues in the CDR3. After removal of 3 bases from V and 3 bases from J, the junction contained 7 bases not matched to a gene. Germline assignment: CDR1 GTSNPN and CDR2 SVGIG (reference sequence). Here the CDR3 reads CAWSAPGQDYNEQFF. CDR3 sequence (DNA): TGTGCCTGGAGCGCCCCGGGACAGGACTACAATGAGCAGTTCTTC.

The genes are TRBV7-2 and TRBJ1-1; the D gene is possibly TRBD1 (5 bases). The germline V and J ends were trimmed by 3 bases and 4 bases, with 9 bases remaining between them. Germline CDR1 is SGHTA and CDR2 is FQGNSA. This CDR3 has 13 amino acids. The CDR3 loop is CASSLQGATEAFF. The CDR3 DNA reads TGTGCCAGCAGCTTGCAGGGTGCCACTGAAGCTTTCTTT. The complete variable domain, with remaining parts taken from reference TRBV7-2 and TRBJ1-1, reads GAGVSQSPSNKVTEKGKDVELRCDPISGHTALYWYRQSLGQGLEFLIYFQGNSAPDKSGLPSDRFSAERTGGSVSTLTIQRTQQEDSAVYLCASSLQGATEAFFGQGTRLTVV.

This CDR3 reads CASSGPRRGTQYF. The DNA for the CDR3 is TGTGCCAGCAGCGGGCCCCGAAGGGGCACGCAGTATTTT. V and J are TRBV9 and TRBJ2-3; TRBD1 is a possible D gene (5 bases). Germline V gives CDR1 SGDLS, CDR2 YYNGEE. The CDR3 is made up of 13 amino acids. Between the trimmed V and J ends, which lost 3 bases and 9 bases, there was a span of 14 bases.

The J gene is TRBJ1-4, the V gene TRBV2, with D tentatively TRBD1 (6 bases). Trimming pared 3 bases from V and 7 bases from J, leaving 12 bases between. The germline gives CDR1 SNHLY, CDR2 FYNNEI. CDR3 size: 14 residues. This CDR3 is CASSEHGGLEKLFF. The CDR3 DNA follows: TGTGCCAGCAGTGAGCACGGGGGGCTTGAAAAACTGTTTTTT.

The chain links TRBV19 to TRBJ1-5; 8 nucleotides agree with TRBD1. This CDR3 is 16 amino acids long. CDR1 and CDR2 from the germline V gene are LNHDA and SQIVND (reference sequence). Trimming removed 4 bases from V and 1 base from J; junction bases left unmatched: 6. The CDR3 here is CASSTDRVISNQPQHF. Here the CDR3 DNA reads TGTGCCAGTAGTACGGACAGGGTCATCAGCAATCAGCCCCAGCATTTT.

A single count supports this clone. This rearrangement joins TRBV6-1 to TRBJ2-7, with TRBD1 matching over 9 bases. The ends lost 5 bases at V and 5 bases at J; junction bases unmatched: 10. Germline CDR1 and CDR2: MNHNS and SASEGT. The CDR3 runs to 15 residues. The CDR3 is CASSPGTGFPDEQYF. In nucleotides, the CDR3 is TGTGCCAGCAGTCCCGGGACAGGGTTTCCCGACGAGCAGTACTTC.

V usage is TRBV28 and J usage is TRBJ1-2; 11 bases match TRBD1. Germline assignment: CDR1 MDHEN and CDR2 SYDVKM. With V trimmed by 5 bases and J by 4 bases, 6 bases remained unmatched. The CDR3 extends over 15 amino acids. The CDR3 here is CASSRPGTGGYGYTF. The CDR3, as DNA: TGTGCCAGCAGTCGTCCCGGGACAGGGGGCTATGGCTACACCTTC.

The chain links TRBV25-1 to TRBJ1-3; D is possibly TRBD1 (5 bases). The CDR3 contains 14 residues. Trimming left V 5 bases short and J 2 bases short, with 10 bases between. CDR1 and CDR2 from the germline V gene are MGHDK and SYGVNS. The CDR3 loop is CASSPPRAGNTIYF. The DNA for the CDR3 is TGTGCCAGCAGTCCTCCCAGGGCTGGAAACACCATATATTTT.

The V gene is TRBV4-1, the J gene TRBJ1-2; a possible D gene is TRBD1 (5 bases). Germline CDR1 MGHRA, CDR2 YSYEKL. There are 16 residues in the CDR3. V was pared by 0 bases and J by 6 bases, with 17 bases between. The DNA of the CDR3 is TGCGCCAGCAGCCAAGATCAAGGGGCCTTAGCACATGGCTACACCTTC. Translating it yields CASSQDQGALAHGYTF.

V and J are TRBV2 and TRBJ1-5, with D unresolved. Germline V CDR1 and CDR2: SNHLY, FYNNEI. The CDR3 consists of 13 residues. V was clipped by 5 bases and J by 3 bases, with 8 bases between them. The CDR3, as DNA: TGTGCCAGCAGTCCCAGAATCAATCAGCCCCAGCATTTT. This codes for CASSPRINQPQHF.

The V and J genes are TRBV27 and TRBJ2-5; D uncertain. V was cut by 5 bases and J by 5 bases, with 18 bases left in between. Germline CDR1 reads MNHEY; CDR2 reads SMNVEV (reference sequence). The CDR3 consists of 15 residues. Here the CDR3 reads CASSTLLSTWETQYF. In nucleotides, the CDR3 is TGTGCCAGCAGTACCCTACTTTCTACCTGGGAGACCCAGTACTTC.

The rearrangement joins TRBV2 to TRBJ1-1; no clear D gene. Germline lookup yields CDR1 SNHLY and CDR2 FYNNEI. The CDR3 spans 14 residues. Trimming took 4 bases from V and 0 from J, leaving 9 bases between them. The CDR3 is CASSGLQLNTEAFF. CDR3 in DNA: TGTGCCAGCAGTGGGCTGCAGTTGAACACTGAAGCTTTCTTT.

This clone was observed a few times. The rearrangement links TRBV7-2 to TRBJ2-7, with 12 bases fitting TRBD1. Germline lookup yields CDR1 SGHTA and CDR2 FQGNSA. CDR3 length: 16 amino acids. The junction had 11 bases not matched to a gene; V was cut back by 5 bases and J by 6 bases. CDR3 protein: CASSRRSGTGGLEQYF. CDR3 bases: TGTGCCAGCAGCCGACGGTCCGGGACAGGGGGCCTCGAGCAGTACTTC.

This chain joins TRBV5-1 and TRBJ2-4; no reliable D call. This CDR3 spans 16 amino acids. V shed 4 bases and J shed 3 bases, with 17 bases lying between them. From germline, CDR1 is SGHRS and CDR2 YFSETQ. The CDR3 protein is CASSPYPQEVKNIQYF. Here the CDR3 DNA reads TGCGCCAGCAGCCCCTACCCCCAAGAAGTCAAAAACATTCAGTACTTC.

The chain couples TRBV15 to TRBJ2-3, with TRBD1 matching 8 bases. Unmatched junction bases numbered 8, after V lost 1 base and J lost 2 bases. CDR3 length equals 17 residues. Germline V gives CDR1 LNHNV, CDR2 YYDKDF (reference sequence). This CDR3 reads CATSRATGATNTDTQYF. CDR3 in DNA: TGTGCCACCAGCAGAGCGACAGGGGCAACAAACACAGATACGCAGTATTTT. Full variable domain (outside the CDR3, taken from reference TRBV15 and TRBJ2-3): DAMVIQNPRYQVTQFGKPVTLSCSQTLNHNVMYWYQQKSSQAPKLLFHYYDKDFNNEADTPDNFQSRRPNTSFCFLDIRSPGLGDTAMYLCATSRATGATNTDTQYFGPGTRLTVL.